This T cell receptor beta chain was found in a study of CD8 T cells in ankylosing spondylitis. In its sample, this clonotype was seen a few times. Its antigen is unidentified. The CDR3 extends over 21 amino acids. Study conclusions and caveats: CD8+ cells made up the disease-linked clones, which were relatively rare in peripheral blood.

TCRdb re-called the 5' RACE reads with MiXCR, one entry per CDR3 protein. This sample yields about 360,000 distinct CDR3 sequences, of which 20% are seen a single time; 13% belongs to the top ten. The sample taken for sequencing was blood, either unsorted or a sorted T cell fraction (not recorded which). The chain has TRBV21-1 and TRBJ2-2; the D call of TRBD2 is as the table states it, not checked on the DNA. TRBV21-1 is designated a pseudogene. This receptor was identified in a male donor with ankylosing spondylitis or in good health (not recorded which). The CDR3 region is CASSKVPWKAGGPRGTGELFF. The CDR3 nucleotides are TGTGCCAGCAGCAAAGTCCCTTGGAAAGCGGGGGGGCCTCGTGGGACCGGGGAGCTGTTTTTT.